Included here is one T cell receptor (beta chain) sequence, with context. Assay: immunoSEQ multiplex PCR; the TCRdb copy retains only in-frame clones and omits some. This table has about 43,000 clones, roughly 89% appearing once. This CDR3 has 17 amino acids. CDR1 is SGHNT and CDR2 is YYREEE in the germline V gene (reference sequence). Unmatched junction bases numbered 9, after V lost 4 bases and J lost 0 bases. This sample stems from a study of blood T cell repertoires in COVID-19. About the research overall: Samples of COVID-19 (acute and convalescent) were obtained from the United States, Italy and Spain.

The chain uses TRBV5-4 and TRBJ2-3; 9 positions match TRBD2. This receptor was taken from a man between 60 and 70 years old with active COVID-19. The source material was peripheral blood. CDR3: CASSPGLAGPSTDTQYF. The CDR3 region has the DNA TGTGCCAGCAGCCCCGGTCTAGCGGGGCCTAGCACAGATACGCAGTATTTT.